These 17 T cell receptor beta chains came from one sample sequenced in a study of shared clonotypes between healthy human individuals. Clones were read by immunoSEQ multiplex PCR, and TCRdb kept only the in-frame ones, dropping some. The repertoire includes about 520,000 clones, approximately 95% of them detected once, and approximately 0.06% sits in the top ten. Material: naive CD4+ T cells sorted from blood. Subset specified: CD45RA+ positively selected. The receptors originated from a woman in her twenties or thirties in good health.

The V call is TRBV4-1, the J call TRBJ1-4, with a tentative D call TRBD1 (6 bases). The V gene lost 5 bases and the J gene lost 2 bases, with 15 bases spanning the gap. The CDR3 covers 16 residues. Germline V gives CDR1 MGHRA, CDR2 YSYEKL. The DNA of the CDR3 is TGCGCCAGCAGCGCCTTGCTAGGACAGACTAATGAAAAACTGTTTTTT. Translation: CASSALLGQTNEKLFF.

V is TRBV19 and J is TRBJ2-1; D unclear. The V and J ends lost 5 bases and 9 bases respectively, with 17 bases between them. This CDR3 region has 14 residues. CDR1 and CDR2 (germline): LNHDA, SQIVND (reference sequence). CDR3 protein: CASSSQVSFGEQFF. Here the CDR3 DNA reads TGTGCCAGTAGTTCGCAAGTATCGTTTGGTGAGCAGTTCTTC.

The rearrangement joins TRBV5-6 to TRBJ2-1; the match to TRBD2 covers 8 bases. Trimming removed 5 bases from V and 7 bases from J; junction bases left unmatched: 17. Germline V CDR1 and CDR2: SGHDT, YYEEEE. The CDR3 is made up of 17 amino acids. The CDR3 protein is CASSPFAAGEGMNEQFF. CDR3 nucleotide sequence: TGTGCCAGCAGTCCGTTTGCAGCGGGGGAGGGAATGAATGAGCAGTTCTTC. The full variable domain, with the rest looked up from reference TRBV5-6 and TRBJ2-1, is DAGVTQSPTHLIKTRGQQVTLRCSPKSGHDTVSWYQQALGQGPQFIFQYYEEEERQRGNFPDRFSGHQFPNYSSELNVNALLLGDSALYLCASSPFAAGEGMNEQFFGPGTRLTVL.

V gene TRBV29-1 combines with J gene TRBJ2-2, with D maybe TRBD2 (5 bases). In germline, CDR1 is SQVTM, CDR2 ANQGSEA. V lost 4 bases and J lost 0, with 12 bases in between. The CDR3 length is 15 residues. The CDR3, as DNA: TGCAGCGTTGTGGTTGCGGGTACGAACACCGGGGAGCTGTTTTTT. Amino acid sequence: CSVVVAGTNTGELFF.

V is TRBV28 and J is TRBJ2-6; possible D gene TRBD2, 5 bases. The length of the CDR3 is 15 residues. Looked up from germline, CDR1 is MDHEN and CDR2 is SYDVKM. V lost 6 bases to trimming and J lost 0 bases, with 9 bases between them. CDR3 loop: CASSRAGSGANVLTF. CDR3 bases: TGTGCCAGCAGCCGGGCGGGCTCTGGGGCCAACGTCCTGACTTTC.

The chain uses TRBV9 and TRBJ2-1; TRBD1 matches at 8 bases. J gave up 0 bases and V 6 bases, and 11 bases lay outside the gene matches. Germline-derived CDR1 and CDR2 are SGDLS and YYNGEE. CDR3 length equals 17 residues. The CDR3 spells CASNLRGGQGSYNEQFF. The CDR3 DNA follows: TGTGCCAGCAACTTACGAGGAGGACAGGGCTCCTACAATGAGCAGTTCTTC.

The chain is built from TRBV2 and TRBJ1-2, with TRBD1 matching over 7 bases. The germline V gene encodes CDR1 SNHLY and CDR2 FYNNEI. V was clipped by 7 bases and J by 2 bases; unmatched bases: 7. The CDR3 is 14 residues long. The CDR3 DNA reads as TGTGCCAGCATGGGACGACAGGGCAACTATGGCTACACCTTC. Protein sequence: CASMGRQGNYGYTF.

The V call is TRBV18, the J call TRBJ2-7, with TRBD1 matching 8 bases. Per germline, CDR1 KGHSH and CDR2 LQKENI. CDR3 length: 16 residues. Germline trimming cut 2 bases from V and 3 bases from J; bases unmatched to any gene: 9. The CDR3 DNA reads TGTGCCAGCTCACCATCCTATCCTGACAGGGGCTACGAGCAGTACTTC. Its protein is CASSPSYPDRGYEQYF.

V is TRBV14 and J is TRBJ2-5, with D unclear. CDR1 SGHDN and CDR2 FVKESK come from the germline V gene. This CDR3 contains 15 residues. V lost 5 bases to trimming and J lost 0 bases, with 13 bases between them. CDR3 in DNA: TGTGCCAGCAGCTCGGCGAGTTGGTACCAAGAGACCCAGTACTTC. Translated: CASSSASWYQETQYF.

The chain employs TRBV11-2 and TRBJ1-1; D is uncertain. The CDR3 contains 13 residues. V was trimmed by 5 bases and J by 5 bases, leaving 12 bases between them. Germline V lookup: CDR1 SGHAT, CDR2 FQNNGV. The CDR3 sequence: CASSNDWGTEAFF. As DNA, the CDR3 is TGTGCCAGCAGCAATGACTGGGGAACTGAAGCTTTCTTT.

The rearrangement uses TRBV6-5 and TRBJ2-5; no reliable D call. V gave up 4 bases and J gave up 0 bases, with 12 bases separating them. Germline-derived CDR1 and CDR2 are MNHEY and SVGAGI. The CDR3 is 15 residues long. The CDR3 DNA reads TGTGCCAGCAGTTCCCCAGACACCAACCAAGAGACCCAGTACTTC. It yields the protein CASSSPDTNQETQYF.

Of note for this clone: A junction boundary mismatches the germline segment, possibly from a read error. This rearrangement joins TRBV19 to TRBJ2-5; D is unclear. Germline CDR1 and CDR2: LNHDA and SQIVND (reference sequence). This CDR3 has 14 amino acids. DNA of the CDR3: TGTGCCAGTAGTCTAGACCCGGCGCGTAAGACCCAGTACTTC. Amino acid sequence: CASSLDPARKTQYF.

The chain links TRBV14 to TRBJ2-7; 8 nucleotides line up with TRBD1. Germline V lookup: CDR1 SGHDN, CDR2 FVKESK. With 1 base clipped from V and 3 bases from J, the junction kept 5 bases outside the gene matches. The CDR3 has 15 amino acids. The CDR3 spells CASSQVRQGIYEQYF. For the CDR3, the DNA is TGTGCCAGCAGCCAAGTGAGACAGGGGATCTACGAGCAGTACTTC.

The chain uses TRBV5-4 and TRBJ2-1; 10 nucleotides match TRBD2. Germline lookup yields CDR1 SGHNT and CDR2 YYREEE (reference sequence). With V trimmed by 4 bases and J by 7 bases, 11 bases remained unmatched. The CDR3 contains 16 residues. The CDR3 protein is CASSPVVVSGRNEQFF. The DNA of the CDR3 is TGTGCCAGCAGCCCCGTCGTGGTTAGCGGGAGGAATGAGCAGTTCTTC.

This clone showed up just once. The chain links TRBV29-1 to TRBJ2-5; D might be TRBD2 (5 bases). The J call may not be correct, given that the DNA end is closer to TRBJ2-7. The CDR3 has 12 residues. Germline CDR1 reads SQVTM; CDR2 reads ANQGSEA. CDR3 in amino acids: CSVESSSDEQYF. The CDR3 region has the DNA TGCAGCGTTGAGTCTAGCAGCGACGAGCAGTACTTC.

The gene calls are TRBV7-7 and TRBJ1-5, with D perhaps TRBD1 (6 bases). The CDR3 consists of 14 residues. Trimming stripped 1 base from V and 9 bases from J, with 13 bases between. Per germline, CDR1 SSHAT and CDR2 FNYEAQ (reference sequence). The CDR3 nucleotides read TGTGCCAGCAGCTTAGGACAGGCAAAGAGGCCCCAGCATTTT. It translates to CASSLGQAKRPQHF.

This clone was seen only once. The V gene is TRBV27, the J gene TRBJ2-7; 14 bases agree with TRBD2. The CDR3 totals 16 residues. The V and J ends lost 4 bases and 3 bases, in that order; junction bases with no gene match: 5. Germline V CDR1 and CDR2: MNHEY, SMNVEV (reference sequence). The CDR3 is CASSSGTSGSIYEQYF. The CDR3 nucleotides are TGTGCCAGCAGTTCCGGGACTAGCGGGAGTATCTACGAGCAGTACTTC.